A selection of T cell receptor beta chains follows, all from one sample in a study of molecular identifiers for immune sequencing clone quantification. Each CDR3 protein is one row after TCRdb ran MiXCR on the PCR reads. This repertoire shows hundreds of thousands of distinct CDR3 sequences, 20% found once; its top ten account for 0.85%. The source material was naive CD8+ T cells from blood, with Jurkat cell RNA spiked in. These receptors were taken from a human donor in good health. Some libraries in this study had Jurkat cell RNA spiked in. CDR3s include the opening cysteine and the closing phenylalanine or tryptophan. The D gene is left open where the match is weak. Size is stated for part of the rows, as once, few or many counts, or as a class when the clone is expanded.

cdr3_nt cdr3_aa d_call clone_size j_call v_call
TGTGCCAGCCGGGCGCCGGGGACGGGCACCGGGGAGCTGTTTTTT CASRAPGTGTGELFF . . TRBJ2-2 TRBV9
TGTGCCAGCAGAGTAACTAGGAACAATGAGCAGTTCTTC CASRVTRNNEQFF . few TRBJ2-1 TRBV6-6
TGCAGTGCTAGAGCAGAGAATGAAGCTTTCTTT CSARAENEAFF . many TRBJ1-1 TRBV20-1
TGTGCCAGCAGTTCCAGATGGGAGCAGTACTTC CASSSRWEQYF . . TRBJ2-7 TRBV6-5
TGTGCCAGCACCCGAACCCCCCCAGAATTGGTATATAAAAACATTCAGTACTTC CASTRTPPELVYKNIQYF . few TRBJ2-4 TRBV6-2/TRBV6-3
TGTGCCTGCAGCCAGGCACCCGGGACAGGGGATGTCGAGACCCAGTACTTC CACSQAPGTGDVETQYF TRBD1 . TRBJ2-5 TRBV14
TGTGCCAGCAGCTTAGGAATCCGGGACACGCTCAATGAGCAGTTCTTC CASSLGIRDTLNEQFF . many TRBJ2-1 TRBV7-2
TGCGCCAGCAGCTTCCAGGGGTCAGTCACAGATACGCAGTATTTT CASSFQGSVTDTQYF . . TRBJ2-3 TRBV5-1
TGTGCCAGCAGACGACTAGCGGGAGGAACGAGGACCGGGGAGCTGTTTTTT CASRRLAGGTRTGELFF TRBD2 many TRBJ2-2 TRBV6-2/TRBV6-3
TGTGCCAGCAGCAAATATCTGGGCCAGGCCCTTAGCGGGAGCACAGATACGCAGTATTTT CASSKYLGQALSGSTDTQYF TRBD2 many TRBJ2-3 TRBV27
TGTGCCAGCAGCTTTGAGGGGGACAGCAATCAGCCCCAGCATTTT CASSFEGDSNQPQHF . many TRBJ1-5 TRBV5-5
TGTGCCAGCCTTAACAGGGGGCAAACAGATACGCAGTATTTT CASLNRGQTDTQYF TRBD1 few TRBJ2-3 TRBV2
TGTGCCAGCAGCCCACCGGACACAGTAAGCACAGATACGCAGTATTTT CASSPPDTVSTDTQYF . . TRBJ2-3 TRBV11-2
TGTGCCAGCAGTTGGGGAACTACGGCAGCTTTCTTT CASSWGTTAAFF . many TRBJ1-1 TRBV12-3/TRBV12-4
TGTGCCAGCAGCAATACCTTCGGGGGCCACGAGCAGTACTTC CASSNTFGGHEQYF . many TRBJ2-7 TRBV11-2
TGTGCCAGCAGTTACCAGTCGGTCGGCTCTGGGGCCAACGTCCTGACTTTC CASSYQSVGSGANVLTF . many TRBJ2-6 TRBV6-5
TGCAGTGCTGAGGGGGTCAATCAGCCCCAGCATTTT CSAEGVNQPQHF . many TRBJ1-5 TRBV20-1
TGTGCCAGCAGCCCCCGCGACAGGGCCCTAGACTCTGGGGCCAACGTCCTGACTTTC CASSPRDRALDSGANVLTF TRBD1 many TRBJ2-6 TRBV9
TGCAGTGCTAGAGGCGCCGCTAGCGAGTGGGGTGAGCAGTTCTTC CSARGAASEWGEQFF . few TRBJ2-1 TRBV20-1
TGTGCCAGCGGACTAGCGGGATCGAGCACCGGGGAGCTGTTTTTT CASGLAGSSTGELFF TRBD2 many TRBJ2-2 TRBV2
TGTGCCAGCAGCTTATTCCCATCAGGGGGGGACGGTTCTTCAGTCCACTTT CASSLFPSGGDGSSVHF TRBD1 many TRBJ1-6 TRBV7-2
TGTGCCTGCAGTTTATCCAAGACAGGTTTTTCGCCCCTCCACTTT CACSLSKTGFSPLHF . . TRBJ1-6 TRBV27
TGTGCCAGCAGCCCTGGAGTTTGGGACGCCCAAAGGGTCTACGAGCAGTACTTC CASSPGVWDAQRVYEQYF . many TRBJ2-7 TRBV7-9
TGCGCCAGCAGCCCATTACCGCAGACTAGAGGGCTCTACAATGAGCAGTTCTTC CASSPLPQTRGLYNEQFF . . TRBJ2-1 TRBV4-3
TGCGCCAGCAGCTTTTTTGGGTTGACAGGGGTACCTGGGGCCAACGTCCTGACTTTC CASSFFGLTGVPGANVLTF TRBD1 many TRBJ2-6 TRBV5-1
TGTGCCAGCAGCCCAGGGCCGTCTGGGGCCAACGTCCTGACTTTC CASSPGPSGANVLTF . . TRBJ2-6 TRBV7-9
TGCAGCGTTGAAGATCTAGGCCCAGGGGAGCTGTTTTTT CSVEDLGPGELFF . many TRBJ2-2 TRBV29-1
TGTGCCAGCAGCCTCAATTACGACAGGGTATTATGGTACTTC CASSLNYDRVLWYF TRBD1 many TRBJ2-7 TRBV5-5
TGCGCCAGCAGCCAAGATAGCAGGGGAGGGCAGTTGAACACTGAAGCTTTCTTT CASSQDSRGGQLNTEAFF . many TRBJ1-1 TRBV4-3
TGCGCCAGCAGCCAAGAGGGCCGCGAGCAGTACTTC CASSQEGREQYF . many TRBJ2-7 TRBV4-1